The 21 T cell receptor beta chains reported below all come from one sample, sequenced in a study of T cells in Graves' hyperthyroidism and ophthalmopathy. Amplified regions were TCR beta CDR3 sequences from RNA transcripts. When the TCR CDR3 underwent first-round RT-PCR, the HTBI primer set was used. TCRdb re-called the multiplex PCR reads through MiXCR, storing one row per CDR3 protein. The data show hundreds of thousands of distinct CDR3 sequences, 12% to 15% seen once. The specimen sequenced was blood. These receptor sequences come from a middle-aged woman with Graves' ophthalmopathy.

The chain carries TRBV20-1 and TRBJ1-5; no clear D gene. The CDR3 consists of 12 residues. Germline V gene sequence: CDR1 DFQATT, CDR2 SNEGSKA (reference sequence). Deletions cut 3 bases from V and 7 bases from J, with 10 bases between. CDR3 nucleotides: TGCAGTGCTAGCGAAGGAGCCCAGCCCCAGCATTTT. It translates to CSASEGAQPQHF.

The chain combines TRBV6-1 with TRBJ2-5, with D perhaps matching TRBD2 (6 bases). Trimming left V 4 bases short and J 3 bases short, with 18 bases between. The CDR3 has 16 amino acids. Germline V CDR1 and CDR2: MNHNS, SASEGT. The CDR3 nucleotides are TGTGCCAGCAGTGTGACTGGAGGGCCGGGGAAAGAGACCCAGTACTTC. It yields the protein CASSVTGGPGKETQYF.

The chain carries TRBV5-1 and TRBJ2-1; D is possibly TRBD1 (6 bases). V dropped 1 base and J dropped 7 bases, with 18 bases sitting between them. CDR1 and CDR2 (germline): SGHRS, YFSETQ. This CDR3 has 16 amino acids. The CDR3 nucleotides read TGCGCCAGCAGCTTGAGGGACAACTTCGATCGGAATGAGCAGTTCTTC. This encodes CASSLRDNFDRNEQFF.

Only a few counts were recorded for this clonotype. The rearrangement joins TRBV6-1 to TRBJ2-5, with D perhaps matching TRBD1 or TRBD2 (5 bases each). CDR3 size: 15 residues. Trimming took off 6 bases at V and 9 bases at J, with 23 bases between the two ends. Germline CDR1 and CDR2: MNHNS and SASEGT. Written as DNA, the CDR3 is TGTGCCAGCAGACCAAGGGGTGAGGGCAACGGGGCCCAGTACTTC. Protein sequence: CASRPRGEGNGAQYF.

The table lists this clonotype with many counts. V gene TRBV5-1 combines with J gene TRBJ2-1; maybe TRBD1 (5 bases). The germline gives CDR1 SGHRS, CDR2 YFSETQ. The CDR3 is made up of 14 amino acids. V lost 4 bases and J lost 4, with 12 bases in between. The CDR3 nucleotides are TGCGCCAGCAGCCAGACAGACCTATACAATGAGCAGTTCTTC. Translation gives CASSQTDLYNEQFF.

This clonotype was found many times. J is TRBJ1-1 and V is TRBV27; D unresolved. The CDR3 runs 15 residues. Looked up from germline, CDR1 is MNHEY and CDR2 is SMNVEV (reference sequence). V dropped 3 bases and J dropped 5 bases, with 16 bases sitting between them. DNA of the CDR3: TGTGCCAGCAGTTTTTCGGACGGGCCCCTAACTGAAGCTTTCTTT. Translated, it gives CASSFSDGPLTEAFF.

There are many counts of this clonotype. The chain employs TRBV6-1 and TRBJ2-7; 7 nucleotides align to TRBD1. The CDR3 has 14 residues. The germline CDR1 and CDR2 sequences are MNHNS and SASEGT. The J segment lost 6 bases and the V segment lost 6 bases, leaving 11 bases of the junction unmatched. CDR3 amino acids: CASRQPGQNSEQYF. The CDR3 DNA reads TGTGCCAGCAGACAACCGGGACAGAATTCCGAGCAGTACTTC.

This clonotype occurred a few times. One junction end does not reproduce the germline sequence, and a read error may be involved. The chain is built from TRBV15 and TRBJ2-2; possible D gene TRBD2, 5 bases. Germline lookup yields CDR1 LNHNV and CDR2 YYDKDF (reference sequence). This CDR3 comprises 14 residues. The CDR3 DNA is TGTGCCACCAGCCTGCCGGGATCCACCGGGGAGCTGCTTTTT. Its protein is CATSLPGSTGELLF.

The V gene is TRBV2, the J gene TRBJ2-2; D is uncertain. Germline V CDR1 and CDR2: SNHLY, FYNNEI. This CDR3 spans 14 amino acids. Deletions cut 8 bases from V and 1 base from J, with 11 bases between. The CDR3, as DNA: TGTGCCAGCCGAAAATTAGGGAACACCGGGGAGCTGTTTTTT. As protein: CASRKLGNTGELFF.

This clonotype was counted at least ten times. The chain joins TRBV12-3 or TRBV12-4 to TRBJ2-6; D possibly corresponds to TRBD1 (6 bases). Deletions cut 0 bases from V and 2 bases from J, with 11 bases between. The CDR3 is 17 amino acids. Written as DNA, the CDR3 is TGTGCCAGCAGTTTAGCTCTAGGGGGTACTGGGGCCAACGTCCTGACTTTC. It specifies CASSLALGGTGANVLTF.

The rearrangement links TRBV12-3 or TRBV12-4 to TRBJ1-1; possible D gene TRBD1, 5 bases. V lost 3 bases to trimming and J lost 2 bases, with 19 bases between them. The CDR3 length is 17 residues. The CDR3 bases are TGTGCCAGCAGTTTCCCCCCCCCGTGGGGCCCAAACACTGAAGCTTTCTTT. Translating it yields CASSFPPPWGPNTEAFF.

In its sample, this clonotype was seen a few times. The genes are TRBV7-8 and TRBJ2-3; D assignment may be TRBD1 or TRBD2 (5 bases each). Trimming pared 5 bases from V and 1 base from J, leaving 22 bases between. This CDR3 contains 18 residues. Germline values: CDR1 SGHVS, CDR2 FQNEAQ. The CDR3 nucleotides are TGTGCCAGCAGCCCACGGCCTCGGGACCCGCAGGGCACAGATACGCAGTATTTT. Translation: CASSPRPRDPQGTDTQYF.

This clonotype was counted ten times or more. The genes are TRBV28 and TRBJ1-5, with D perhaps matching TRBD1 (6 bases). Germline V gives CDR1 MDHEN, CDR2 SYDVKM. V was pared by 2 bases and J by 6 bases, with 17 bases between. The CDR3 has 16 amino acids. CDR3 in amino acids: CASSLIYRESGQPQHF. The CDR3 DNA follows: TGTGCCAGCAGTTTAATTTACAGGGAAAGCGGTCAGCCCCAGCATTTT.

The table lists this clonotype with many counts. This chain links TRBV11-2 with TRBJ2-1; no firm D call. The CDR3 covers 12 residues. The V end lost 1 base, the J end lost 7 bases, and 5 bases lay between the germline ends. Germline CDR1 is SGHAT and CDR2 is FQNNGV. CDR3 amino acids: CASSLAKNEQFF. CDR3 DNA sequence: TGTGCCAGCAGCTTAGCCAAAAATGAGCAGTTCTTC. The whole variable domain, remainder taken from reference TRBV11-2 and TRBJ2-1, is EAGVAQSPRYKIIEKRQSVAFWCNPISGHATLYWYQQILGQGPKLLIQFQNNGVVDDSQLPKDRFSAERLKGVDSTLKIQPAKLEDSAVYLCASSLAKNEQFFGPGTRLTVL.

Ten or more counts support this clonotype. This sequence joins TRBV28 and TRBJ2-7; D might be TRBD1 (6 bases). Looked up from germline, CDR1 is MDHEN and CDR2 is SYDVKM. The CDR3 covers 18 residues. V lost 6 bases, J lost 3 bases, and 27 bases lay in between. The DNA of the CDR3 is TGTGCCAGCAGCCGCCGACACAGGGTGGGGTCTGGAATCTACGAGCAGTACTTC. Protein: CASSRRHRVGSGIYEQYF.

This clonotype was observed a few times. The chain has TRBV27 and TRBJ1-1; D unclear. The germline CDR1 and CDR2 sequences are MNHEY and SMNVEV (reference sequence). The CDR3 loop spans 17 amino acids. Trimming stripped 4 bases from V and 0 bases from J, with 18 bases between. In DNA form, the CDR3 reads TGTGCCAGCAGTTCTGGGAAAAATCTGGTACTGAACACTGAAGCTTTCTTT. Its translation: CASSSGKNLVLNTEAFF.

The chain joins TRBV7-2 to TRBJ2-1; the match to TRBD2 covers 7 bases. The CDR3 is made up of 13 amino acids. The V gene's germline CDR1 is SGHTA and CDR2 FQGNSA. J lost 8 bases, V lost 5 bases, and 6 bases had no gene match. CDR3 sequence reads: CASSATSVHEQFF. The CDR3 bases are TGTGCCAGCAGCGCAACTAGCGTCCATGAGCAGTTCTTC.

This clonotype came up many times. The chain has TRBV15 and TRBJ1-1, with D maybe TRBD1 (6 bases). V was pared by 4 bases and J by 6 bases, with 15 bases between. CDR1 is LNHNV and CDR2 is YYDKDF in the germline V gene (reference sequence). The CDR3 spans 14 residues. CDR3 in amino acids: CATSKYTGRAEAFF. For the CDR3, the DNA is TGTGCCACCAGCAAGTACACAGGGAGGGCTGAAGCTTTCTTT.

This clonotype has at least ten counts. The CDR3: CASSLHSGGEFEAFF. The CDR3 nucleotides are TGTGCCAGTAGTTTACACTCAGGGGGCGAATTTGAAGCTTTCTTT. The chain employs TRBV19 and TRBJ1-1, with 8 bases identical to TRBD1. This CDR3 is built from 15 residues. J lost 7 bases, V lost 5 bases, and 12 bases had no gene match. Germline V lookup: CDR1 LNHDA, CDR2 SQIVND (reference sequence).

Only a few counts were recorded for this clonotype. Possible read error: a much larger clone is one base away. The rearrangement joins TRBV12-3 or TRBV12-4 to TRBJ2-2, with D tentatively TRBD2 (5 bases). This CDR3 region has 12 residues. The CDR3 region has the DNA TGTGCCAGCAGTTTAGGGGCCGGGGAGCTGCTTTTT. As protein: CASSLGAGELLF.

This clonotype was observed at least ten times. This sequence joins TRBV15 and TRBJ2-1, with D unresolved. Per the germline V gene, CDR1 is LNHNV and CDR2 is YYDKDF (reference sequence). This CDR3 region has 18 residues. Trimming took off 0 bases at V and 2 bases at J, with 17 bases between the two ends. In DNA form, the CDR3 reads TGTGCCACCAGCAGAGATCTCCACCGACCCCCCACCTACAATGAGCAGTTCTTC. This encodes CATSRDLHRPPTYNEQFF.